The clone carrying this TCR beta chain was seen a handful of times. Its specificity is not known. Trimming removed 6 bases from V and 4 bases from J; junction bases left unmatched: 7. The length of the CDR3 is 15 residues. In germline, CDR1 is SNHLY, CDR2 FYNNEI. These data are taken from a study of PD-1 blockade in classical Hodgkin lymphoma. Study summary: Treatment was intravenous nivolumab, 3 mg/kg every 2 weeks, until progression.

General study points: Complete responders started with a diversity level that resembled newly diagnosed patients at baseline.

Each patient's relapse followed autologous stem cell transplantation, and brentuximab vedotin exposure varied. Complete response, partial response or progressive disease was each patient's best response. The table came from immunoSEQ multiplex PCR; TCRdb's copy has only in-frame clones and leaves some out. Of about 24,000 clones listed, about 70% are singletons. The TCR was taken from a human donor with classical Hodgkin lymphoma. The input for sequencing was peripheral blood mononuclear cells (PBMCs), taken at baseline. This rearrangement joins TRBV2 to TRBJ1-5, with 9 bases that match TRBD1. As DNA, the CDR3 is TGTGCCAGCAGCCCCCGACAGGGGGTTAATCAGCCCCAGCATTTT. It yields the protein CASSPRQGVNQPQHF.